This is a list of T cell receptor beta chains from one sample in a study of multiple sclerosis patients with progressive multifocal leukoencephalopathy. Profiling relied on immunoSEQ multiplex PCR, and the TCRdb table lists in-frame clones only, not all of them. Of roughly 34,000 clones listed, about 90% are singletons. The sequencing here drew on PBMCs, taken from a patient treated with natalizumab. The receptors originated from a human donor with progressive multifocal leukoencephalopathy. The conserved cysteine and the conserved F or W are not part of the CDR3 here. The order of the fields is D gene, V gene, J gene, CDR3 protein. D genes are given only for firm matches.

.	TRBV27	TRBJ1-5	ASRAAVRGQPQH
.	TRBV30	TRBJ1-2	AWSVVTLGYT
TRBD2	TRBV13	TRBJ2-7	ASSLGTSGAYEQY
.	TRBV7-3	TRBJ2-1	ASSSLTTPPYNEQF
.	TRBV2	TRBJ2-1	ASRSYEQF
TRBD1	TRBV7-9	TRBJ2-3	ASSLDWTGWDSTDTQY
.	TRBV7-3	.	ASSLAGVMDEQY
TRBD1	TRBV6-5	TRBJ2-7	ASSRTGTGSYEQY
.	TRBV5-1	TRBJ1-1	ASSLAGRSEAF
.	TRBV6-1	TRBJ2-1	ASKSPSLDEQF
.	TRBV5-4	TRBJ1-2	ASSPPGGANYGYT
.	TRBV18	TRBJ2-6	ASSPWTQGRRSGANVLT
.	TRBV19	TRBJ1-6	ASSIEWGHPSPLH
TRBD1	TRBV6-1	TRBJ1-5	ASSLGQSNQPQH
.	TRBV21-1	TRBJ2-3	ASSTIAGGPTDTQY
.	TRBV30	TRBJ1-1	AWSLGGTMNTEAF
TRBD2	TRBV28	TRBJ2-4	ASSLGGGSGKNIQY
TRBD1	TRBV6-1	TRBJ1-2	ASSHGQGGYGYT
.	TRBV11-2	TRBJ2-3	ASSLTGDTQY
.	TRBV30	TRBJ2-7	AWREAYEQY
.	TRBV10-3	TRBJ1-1	ATPGWQAF
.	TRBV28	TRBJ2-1	ASSPSTLAPNPF
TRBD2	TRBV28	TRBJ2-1	ASRGGFFRVYNEQF
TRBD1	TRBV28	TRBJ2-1	ASSVQGQGNEQF
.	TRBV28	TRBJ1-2	ASRRPPYGYT
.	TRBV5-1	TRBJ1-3	ASSLEVSGNTIY
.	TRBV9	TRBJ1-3	ASSVGAGADGNTIY
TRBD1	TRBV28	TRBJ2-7	ASSLLRQGAHEQY
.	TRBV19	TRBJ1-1	ASSIRLSGNTEAF
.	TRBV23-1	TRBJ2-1	ASSQSGGFCYNEQF
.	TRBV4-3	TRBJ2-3	ASSRTLVGDTQY
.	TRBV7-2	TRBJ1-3	ASSLGRTSGNTIY
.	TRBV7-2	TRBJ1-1	ASSSYDGGTEAF
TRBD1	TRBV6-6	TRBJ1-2	ASSFGTEINGYT
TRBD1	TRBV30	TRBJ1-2	AWRPRDRGRRGYT
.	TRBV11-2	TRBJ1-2	ASSLGAVIYGYT
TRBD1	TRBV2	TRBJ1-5	ASRGQGNNQPQH
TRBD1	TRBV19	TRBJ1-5	ASRLDLDREFHQPQH
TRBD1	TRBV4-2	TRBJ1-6	ASSQGQGSHETLH
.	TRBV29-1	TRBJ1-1	SVLVGNTEAF
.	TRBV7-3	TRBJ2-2	ASSPSTGELF
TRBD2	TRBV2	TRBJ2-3	ASSAAGRARGDTQY
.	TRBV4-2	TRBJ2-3	ASSPVGGGTYTDTQY
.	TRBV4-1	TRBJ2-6	ASSQQDEPQSRANVLT
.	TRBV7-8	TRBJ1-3	ASTEAGAGNTIY
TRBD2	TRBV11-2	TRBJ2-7	ASSLFTSGLSYEQY
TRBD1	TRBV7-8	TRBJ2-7	ASSGTGDFYEQY
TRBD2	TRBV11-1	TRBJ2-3	ASSSPWVSGLGGGTQY
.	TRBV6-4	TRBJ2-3	ASSDGSTDTQY
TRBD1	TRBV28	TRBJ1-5	ASSWDRANQPQH
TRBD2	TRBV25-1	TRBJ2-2	ASSGAGGSTGELF
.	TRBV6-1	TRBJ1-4	ASSANGLGEKLF
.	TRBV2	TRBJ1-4	ASNEFSGLIEKLF
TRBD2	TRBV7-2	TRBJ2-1	ASSLGLAGSYNEQF
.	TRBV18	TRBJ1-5	ASSPRADGQPQH